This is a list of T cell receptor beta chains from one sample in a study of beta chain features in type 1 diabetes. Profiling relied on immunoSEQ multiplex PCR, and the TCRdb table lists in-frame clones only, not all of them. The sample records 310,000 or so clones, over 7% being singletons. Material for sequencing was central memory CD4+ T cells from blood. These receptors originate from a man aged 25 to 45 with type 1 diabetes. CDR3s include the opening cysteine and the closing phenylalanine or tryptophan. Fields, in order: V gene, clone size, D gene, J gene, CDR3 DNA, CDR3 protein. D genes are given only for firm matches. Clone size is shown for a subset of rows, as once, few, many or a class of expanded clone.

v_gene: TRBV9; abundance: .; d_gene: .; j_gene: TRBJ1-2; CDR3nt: TGTGCCAGCAGCGTAGATCATAACTATGGCTACACCTTC; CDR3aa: CASSVDHNYGYTF
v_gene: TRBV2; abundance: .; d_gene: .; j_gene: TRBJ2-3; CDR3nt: TGTGCCAGCAGTGATGTAACTAGCACAGATACGCAGTATTTT; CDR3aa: CASSDVTSTDTQYF
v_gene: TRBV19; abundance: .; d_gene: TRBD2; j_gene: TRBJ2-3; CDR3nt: TGTGCCAGTAGTATCGCCCTAGCGGGGGGCACAGATACGCAGTATTTT; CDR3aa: CASSIALAGGTDTQYF
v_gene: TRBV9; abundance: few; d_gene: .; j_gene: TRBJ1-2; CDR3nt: TGTGCCAGCAGCGGCCCGGTTCTTAAAATCTATGGCTACACCTTC; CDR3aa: CASSGPVLKIYGYTF
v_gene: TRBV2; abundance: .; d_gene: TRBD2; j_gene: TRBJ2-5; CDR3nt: TGTGCCAGCACCGAGCGGGGGACAGAGACCCAGTACTTC; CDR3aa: CASTERGTETQYF
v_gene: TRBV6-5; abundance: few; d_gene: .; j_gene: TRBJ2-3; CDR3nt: TGTGCCAGCAGTTACCGGCAGGGGAACACAGATACGCAGTATTTT; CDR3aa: CASSYRQGNTDTQYF
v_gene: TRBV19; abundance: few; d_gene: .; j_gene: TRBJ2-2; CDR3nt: TGTGCCAGTAGTATTGAGGGGCGGTCCGGGGAGCTGTTTTTT; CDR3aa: CASSIEGRSGELFF
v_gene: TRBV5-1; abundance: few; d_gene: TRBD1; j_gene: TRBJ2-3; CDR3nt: TGCGCCAGCAGCCTAGACAGGGCCGAGTCGGATACGCAGTATTTT; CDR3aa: CASSLDRAESDTQYF
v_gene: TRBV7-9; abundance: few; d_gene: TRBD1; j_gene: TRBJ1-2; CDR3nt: TGTGCCAGCAGCTCACAGGGGGAAGGCTATGGCTACACCTTC; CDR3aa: CASSSQGEGYGYTF
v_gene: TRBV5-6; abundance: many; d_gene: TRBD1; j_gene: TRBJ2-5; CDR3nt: TGTGCCAGCAGCGGAGGGACAGGGGCTCCGGAGACCCAGTACTTC; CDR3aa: CASSGGTGAPETQYF
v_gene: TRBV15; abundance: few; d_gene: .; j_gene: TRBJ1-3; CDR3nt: TGTGCCACCACCCAGAGGGGTCCGGGACTCAATTCTGGAAACACCATATATTTT; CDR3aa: CATTQRGPGLNSGNTIYF
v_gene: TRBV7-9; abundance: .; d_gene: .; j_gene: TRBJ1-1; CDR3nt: TGTGCCAGCAGCTTAGCGGCAGGGAACGCTGAAGCTTTCTTT; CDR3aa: CASSLAAGNAEAFF
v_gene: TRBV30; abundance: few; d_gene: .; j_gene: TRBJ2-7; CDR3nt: TGTGCCTGGAGTGTTGGGGTTTACGAGCAGTACTTC; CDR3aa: CAWSVGVYEQYF
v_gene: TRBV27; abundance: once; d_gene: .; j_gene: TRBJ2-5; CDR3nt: TGTGCCAGCAGTTTGGAGGAATTAGGGGAGCAGTACTTC; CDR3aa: CASSLEELGEQYF
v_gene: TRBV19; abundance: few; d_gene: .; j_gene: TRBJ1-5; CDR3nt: TGTGCCAGTACCAAAATGGGGGGACGCAATCAGCCCCAGCATTTT; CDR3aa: CASTKMGGRNQPQHF
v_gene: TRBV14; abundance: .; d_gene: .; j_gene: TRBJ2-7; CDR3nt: TGTGCCAGCAGCCAATTTGGAGACTCCTACGAGCAGTACTTC; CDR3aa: CASSQFGDSYEQYF
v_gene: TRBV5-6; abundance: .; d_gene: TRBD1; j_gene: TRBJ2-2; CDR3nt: TGTGCCAGCAGATTACAGGGGGCCCGTCCGGGAACCGGGGAGCTGTTTTTT; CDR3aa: CASRLQGARPGTGELFF
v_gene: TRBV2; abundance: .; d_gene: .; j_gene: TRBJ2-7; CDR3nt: TGTGCCAGCGGGCCTGACTCCTACGAGCAGTACTTC; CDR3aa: CASGPDSYEQYF
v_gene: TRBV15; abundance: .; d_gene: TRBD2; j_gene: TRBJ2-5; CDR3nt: TGTGCCACCAGCATAGCGGGGGGGCAAGAGACCCAGTACTTC; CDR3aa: CATSIAGGQETQYF
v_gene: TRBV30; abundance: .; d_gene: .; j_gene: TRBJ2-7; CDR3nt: TGTGCCTGGAGTGGCCAGCACGAGCAGTACTTC; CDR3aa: CAWSGQHEQYF
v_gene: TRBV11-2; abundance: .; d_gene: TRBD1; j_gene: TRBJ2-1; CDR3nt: TGTGCCAGCAGCTTATCTGGACAGGGGGTGAACGGGCAGTTCTTC; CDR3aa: CASSLSGQGVNGQFF
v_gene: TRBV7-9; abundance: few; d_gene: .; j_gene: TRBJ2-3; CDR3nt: TGTGCCAGCAGCTTCTGGACCGAAACCCGACGATCGTTGTCAGATACGCAGTATTTT; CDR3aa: CASSFWTETRRSLSDTQYF
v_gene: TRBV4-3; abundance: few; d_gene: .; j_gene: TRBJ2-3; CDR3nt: TGCGCCAGCAGCCAAGGCGGGTCGAGAGATACGCAGTATTTT; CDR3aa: CASSQGGSRDTQYF
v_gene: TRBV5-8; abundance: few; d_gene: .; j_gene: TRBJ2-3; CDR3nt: TGTGCCAGCAGCTTGGCAGGGACAGATACGCAGTATTTT; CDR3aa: CASSLAGTDTQYF
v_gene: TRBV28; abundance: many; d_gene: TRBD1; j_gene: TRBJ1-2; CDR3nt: TGTGCCAGCAGAGGGACAGTTTATGGCTACACCTTC; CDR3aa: CASRGTVYGYTF